This TCR beta chain appears in the sequencing data of a study of radiation and T cells in renal cell carcinoma. Some clones are missing from TCRdb's copy, which holds only in-frame ones; the method was immunoSEQ multiplex PCR. The table shows approximately 120,000 clones, with roughly 80% occurring only once. The time point denotes: baseline pretreatment blood. Treatment meaning: 15 Gy SBRT to primary tumor, nephrectomy 4 weeks later. The CDR3 consists of 13 residues. Trimming pared 5 bases from V and 3 bases from J, leaving 11 bases between. The germline V gene has CDR1 LNHDA and CDR2 SQIVND (reference sequence).

The input for sequencing was blood, taken from a patient whose treatment included radiotherapy and nephrectomy. The clonotype comes from a woman in her sixties with renal cell carcinoma. The rearrangement joins TRBV19 to TRBJ2-7, with a weak D call TRBD2 (5 bases). CDR3 coding DNA: TGTGCCAGTAGTCTCCGGGAACACTACGAGCAGTACTTC. Translation: CASSLREHYEQYF.